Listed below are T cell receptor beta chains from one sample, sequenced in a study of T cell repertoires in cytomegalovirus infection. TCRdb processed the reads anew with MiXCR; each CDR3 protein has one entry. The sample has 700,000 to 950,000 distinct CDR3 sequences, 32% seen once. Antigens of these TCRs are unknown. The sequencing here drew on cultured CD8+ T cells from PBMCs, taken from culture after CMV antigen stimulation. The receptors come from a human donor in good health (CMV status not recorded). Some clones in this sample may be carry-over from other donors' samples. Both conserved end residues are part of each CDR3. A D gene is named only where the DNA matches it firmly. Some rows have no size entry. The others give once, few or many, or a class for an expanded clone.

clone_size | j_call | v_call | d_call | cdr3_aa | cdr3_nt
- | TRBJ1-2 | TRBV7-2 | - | CASSSPNERHYGYTF | TGTGCCAGCAGCTCCCCGAATGAGCGCCACTATGGCTACACCTTC
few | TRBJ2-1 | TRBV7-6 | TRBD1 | CASSLISRGRTYNEQFF | TGTGCCAGCAGCTTAATTTCGAGGGGGCGGACCTACAATGAGCAGTTCTTC
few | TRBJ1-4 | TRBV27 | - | CASSLSEGRINEKLFF | TGTGCCAGCAGTTTAAGTGAGGGACGGATTAATGAAAAACTGTTTTTT
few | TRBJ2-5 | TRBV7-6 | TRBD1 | CAGRTGGQETQYF | TGTGCCGGCAGAACAGGGGGCCAAGAGACCCAGTACTTC
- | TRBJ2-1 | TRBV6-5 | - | CASTLRGRGEVGNEQFF | TGTGCCAGCACTCTCCGAGGCAGGGGGGAAGTCGGGAATGAGCAGTTCTTC
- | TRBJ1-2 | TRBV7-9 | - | CASSSGLGQQHYGYTF | TGTGCCAGCAGCTCAGGCCTTGGACAGCAGCACTATGGCTACACCTTC
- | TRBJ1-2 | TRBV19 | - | CASSIGLRGLSYGYTF | TGTGCCAGTAGTATTGGCCTGAGAGGGCTCAGCTATGGCTACACCTTC
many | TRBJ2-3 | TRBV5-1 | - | CASSLGGDSTDTQYF | TGCGCCAGCAGCTTGGGCGGGGATAGCACAGATACGCAGTATTTT
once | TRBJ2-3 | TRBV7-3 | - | CASSSGLVSTDTQYF | TGTGCCAGCAGCTCGGGACTTGTGAGCACAGATACGCAGTATTTT
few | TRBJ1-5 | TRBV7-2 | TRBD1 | CASSSPGQGRRNQPQHF | TGTGCCAGCAGCTCCCCAGGACAGGGAAGGCGCAATCAGCCCCAGCATTTT
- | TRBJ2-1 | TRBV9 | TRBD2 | CASNPGGENEQFF | TGTGCCAGCAATCCCGGGGGGGAGAATGAGCAGTTCTTC
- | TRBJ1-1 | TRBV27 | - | CASSLLSALALGTEAFF | TGTGCCAGCAGTTTATTATCAGCCTTGGCCCTGGGCACTGAAGCTTTCTTT
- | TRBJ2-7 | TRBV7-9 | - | CASSVSTNSYEQYF | TGTGCCAGCAGCGTTTCGACCAACTCCTACGAGCAGTACTTC
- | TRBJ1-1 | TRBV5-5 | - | CAYAGGVNTEAFF | TGTGCTTATGCGGGCGGGGTGAACACTGAAGCTTTCTTT
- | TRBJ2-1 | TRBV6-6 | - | CASSSHDYNEQFF | TGTGCCAGCAGTTCCCATGATTACAATGAGCAGTTCTTC
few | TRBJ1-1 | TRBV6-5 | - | CASRRRREAFF | TGTGCCAGCAGACGACGGAGAGAAGCTTTCTTT
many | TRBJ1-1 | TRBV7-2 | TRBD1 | CASSSPGQGNTEAFF | TGTGCCAGCAGCTCTCCGGGACAGGGGAACACTGAAGCTTTCTTT
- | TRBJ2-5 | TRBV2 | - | CASSGQKETQYF | TGTGCCAGCAGTGGTCAAAAAGAGACCCAGTACTTC
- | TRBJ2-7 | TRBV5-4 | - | CASSLGTSIYEQYF | TGTGCCAGCAGCTTGGGGACCTCAATCTACGAGCAGTACTTC
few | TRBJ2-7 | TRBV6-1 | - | CASSEGMGQLYYEQYF | TGTGCCAGCAGTGAAGGGATGGGGCAGCTGTACTACGAGCAGTACTTC
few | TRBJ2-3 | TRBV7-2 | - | CASTRSGYTQYF | TGTGCCAGCACCCGGTCGGGGTATACGCAGTATTTT
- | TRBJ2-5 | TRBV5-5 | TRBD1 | CASSLVPGQGAGETQYF | TGTGCCAGCAGCTTGGTCCCGGGACAGGGGGCGGGGGAGACCCAGTACTTC
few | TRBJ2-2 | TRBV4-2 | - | CASSQDLKGKWTGELFF | TGTGCCAGCAGCCAAGATCTAAAGGGGAAGTGGACCGGGGAGCTGTTTTTT
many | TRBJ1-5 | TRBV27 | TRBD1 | CASSFLGGRQPQHF | TGTGCCAGCAGTTTTTTAGGGGGCCGACAGCCCCAGCATTTT
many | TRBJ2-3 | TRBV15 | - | CATSLEIADTQYF | TGTGCCACCAGCTTAGAGATAGCAGATACGCAGTATTTT
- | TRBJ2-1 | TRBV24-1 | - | CATSDRGRTYNEQFF | TGTGCCACCAGTGATCGGGGGCGCACGTACAATGAGCAGTTCTTC